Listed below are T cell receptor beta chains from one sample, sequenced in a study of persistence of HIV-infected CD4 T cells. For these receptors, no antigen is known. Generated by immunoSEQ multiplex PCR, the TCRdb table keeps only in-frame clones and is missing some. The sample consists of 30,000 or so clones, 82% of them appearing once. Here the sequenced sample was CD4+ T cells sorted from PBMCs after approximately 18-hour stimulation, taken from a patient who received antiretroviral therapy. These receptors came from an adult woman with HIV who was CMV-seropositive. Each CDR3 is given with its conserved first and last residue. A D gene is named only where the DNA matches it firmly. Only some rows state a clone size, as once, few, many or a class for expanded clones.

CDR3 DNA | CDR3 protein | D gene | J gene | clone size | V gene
TGTGCCAGCTCACGACAGGGGCTCTATGGCTACACCTTC | CASSRQGLYGYTF | TRBD1 | TRBJ1-2 | - | TRBV18
TGTGCCAGCAGCCCCCAGGGACTAGAGGAAGAGACCCAGTACTTC | CASSPQGLEEETQYF | TRBD2 | TRBJ2-5 | - | TRBV7-3
TGTGCCAGTACCTACATAACAGGGACCAGAACTGAAGCTTTCTTT | CASTYITGTRTEAFF | - | TRBJ1-1 | few | TRBV19
TGTGCCAGCTCACCCAGGGGAGTCATCGGGGGGGAGCAGTTCTTC | CASSPRGVIGGEQFF | - | TRBJ2-1 | - | TRBV18
TGTGCCAGCAGCCCGCCGGCCAGCCGGAATGAAAAACTGTTTTTT | CASSPPASRNEKLFF | - | TRBJ1-4 | - | TRBV7-9
TGTGCCATCAGTGAACGAACGTTCACTGAAGCTTTCTTT | CAISERTFTEAFF | - | TRBJ1-1 | once | TRBV10-3
TGTGCCAGTAGTATAATGGGGAGCTCTGGAAACACCATATATTTT | CASSIMGSSGNTIYF | - | TRBJ1-3 | - | TRBV19
TGTGCCAGCAGCCTCGGGTGGAACACTGAAGCTTTCTTT | CASSLGWNTEAFF | - | TRBJ1-1 | - | TRBV6-5
TGTGCCAGCAGTAAACCCCAGCCCGGACAGGCCAGTGAAAAACTGTTTTTT | CASSKPQPGQASEKLFF | TRBD1 | TRBJ1-4 | once | TRBV28
TGTGCCAGCAGCGGAGGGACAGGGCCTCGCACAGATACGCAGTATTTT | CASSGGTGPRTDTQYF | TRBD1 | TRBJ2-3 | - | TRBV5-4
TGTGCCAGCAGTCCCCGACAGGGCCTCGGCACCTACGAGCAGTACTTC | CASSPRQGLGTYEQYF | TRBD1 | TRBJ2-7 | - | TRBV11-3
TGTGCCAGCAGTTACGTCGGCAGGTCGCCCTACGAGCAGTACTTC | CASSYVGRSPYEQYF | - | TRBJ2-7 | - | TRBV6-5
TGCGCCAGCAGCTTGGAAAGGGGAGCTGAAGCTTTCTTT | CASSLERGAEAFF | - | TRBJ1-1 | once | TRBV5-1
TGTGCCACCAGTGACCCCCATATATCCCGCTCCTACAATGAGCAGTTCTTC | CATSDPHISRSYNEQFF | - | TRBJ2-1 | - | TRBV24-1
TGTGCCAGCAGCTTGGGTCAGCGGAACGCTGAAGCTTTCTTT | CASSLGQRNAEAFF | - | TRBJ1-1 | - | TRBV5-5
TGTGCCAGCAGCTTAGCCAACTCTGGAAACACCATATATTTT | CASSLANSGNTIYF | - | TRBJ1-3 | - | TRBV7-2
TGTGCCAGAAGCTTCCGGGACGGACGACCAACTGATAGCACAGATACGCAGTATTTT | CARSFRDGRPTDSTDTQYF | - | TRBJ2-3 | - | TRBV5-3
TGCGCCAGCAGCTTGAGGTTGCTAGGGACGGGGAACACTGAAGCTTTCTTT | CASSLRLLGTGNTEAFF | - | TRBJ1-1 | - | TRBV5-1
TGTGCCATCAGTGCGAGCGGGAGGACTACTAGCACAGATACGCAGTATTTT | CAISASGRTTSTDTQYF | TRBD2 | TRBJ2-3 | - | TRBV10-3
TGTGCCAGCACTTCCTCGACAGCCCCGAATTCACCCCTCCACTTT | CASTSSTAPNSPLHF | - | TRBJ1-6 | - | TRBV9
TGTGCCAGCAGTTATAGTGGGAGCTATTTCCATGGCTACACCTTC | CASSYSGSYFHGYTF | - | TRBJ1-2 | - | TRBV6-2/TRBV6-3
TGTGCCAGCAGCTTGGGGCCGGGCAGTTTCAACACTGAAGCTTTCTTT | CASSLGPGSFNTEAFF | - | TRBJ1-1 | - | TRBV5-6
TGTGCCAGCAGCTTAGGACAGGGGAGAACCCATTCTGGGGCCAACGTCCTGACTTTC | CASSLGQGRTHSGANVLTF | TRBD1 | TRBJ2-6 | - | TRBV7-9
TGTGCCAGCAGTGAACAGGGGTGGGACATTCAGTACTTC | CASSEQGWDIQYF | - | TRBJ2-4 | - | TRBV6-1
TGTGCCAGCAGCTCTCCGGGCCCCGGAGGGGAGACCCAGTACTTC | CASSSPGPGGETQYF | - | TRBJ2-5 | medium-sized | TRBV5-6
TGTGCCAGCTCCCCCACAGGGGATGGAAACACCATATATTTT | CASSPTGDGNTIYF | TRBD1 | TRBJ1-3 | - | TRBV18
TGTGCCACCAGCAGGGGGAGGGGTAATGAAAAACTGTTTTTT | CATSRGRGNEKLFF | - | TRBJ1-4 | - | TRBV15
TGCAGTGCTAGTCGGGCAGGGGGCTACGAGCAGTACTTC | CSASRAGGYEQYF | TRBD1 | TRBJ2-7 | - | TRBV20-1